The 5 T cell receptor beta chains below come from one sample, sequenced in a study of blood T cell repertoires in COVID-19. The protocol was immunoSEQ multiplex PCR, while the TCRdb copy is restricted to in-frame clones and leaves out a portion. The sample contains 150,000 to 200,000 clones, around four fifths of which appear only once. Sequenced sample: peripheral blood. Every receptor here comes from a woman in her seventies with COVID-19, enrolled during active disease.

The genes are TRBV7-2 and TRBJ1-1; D is undetermined. CDR3 length: 13 amino acids. V shed 0 bases and J shed 10 bases, with 12 bases lying between them. CDR1 SGHTA and CDR2 FQGNSA come from the germline V gene. The CDR3 is CASSLAIGVGAFF. CDR3 DNA sequence: TGTGCCAGCAGCTTAGCAATAGGAGTTGGAGCTTTCTTT.

The chain carries TRBV28 and TRBJ2-6; D ambiguous. The length of the CDR3 is 14 residues. Germline V gene sequence: CDR1 MDHEN, CDR2 SYDVKM. Trimming removed 5 bases at V and 3 bases at J, with 8 bases between. The CDR3 reads CASSVPRGANVLTF. The CDR3 nucleotides read TGTGCCAGCAGTGTCCCTCGTGGGGCCAACGTCCTGACTTTC.

The V and J genes are TRBV27 and TRBJ2-1, with 11 nucleotides matching TRBD2. This CDR3 contains 16 residues. The V gene end was trimmed by 4 bases and the J gene end by 4 bases; junction bases not matched to a gene: 6. The germline CDR1 and CDR2 sequences are MNHEY and SMNVEV (reference sequence). CDR3 sequence: CASSSSGTSGYNEQFF. CDR3 in DNA: TGTGCCAGCAGTTCCTCCGGGACTAGCGGTTACAATGAGCAGTTCTTC.

The chain recombines TRBV5-1 with TRBJ1-5; D may be TRBD1 (5 bases). Germline lookup yields CDR1 SGHRS and CDR2 YFSETQ. Trimming stripped 5 bases from V and 2 bases from J, with 14 bases between. The CDR3 consists of 15 residues. The chain's CDR3 is CASSRAGIGNQPQHF. The CDR3 nucleotides are TGCGCCAGCAGTCGGGCAGGGATCGGCAATCAGCCCCAGCATTTT. Combining the CDR3 with reference TRBV5-1 and TRBJ1-5 gives the whole variable domain KAGVTQTPRYLIKTRGQQVTLSCSPISGHRSVSWYQQTPGQGLQFLFEYFSETQRNKGNFPGRFSGRQFSNSRSEMNVSTLELGDSALYLCASSRAGIGNQPQHFGDGTRLSIL.

The chain links TRBV9 to TRBJ2-1, with 7 bases fitting TRBD1. This CDR3 region has 14 residues. In germline, CDR1 is SGDLS, CDR2 YYNGEE. V lost 3 bases and J lost 2; bases outside the gene matches: 2. The CDR3 region is CASSGDRAYNEQFF. The DNA for the CDR3 is TGTGCCAGCAGCGGGGACAGAGCCTACAATGAGCAGTTCTTC.